The rows below give T cell receptor beta chains drawn from one sample of a study of cytomegalovirus exposure and HLA in healthy donors. Clones were read by immunoSEQ multiplex PCR, and TCRdb kept only the in-frame ones, dropping some. The sample lists fewer than 150,000 clones, roughly 70% occurring once. The source material was PBMCs. The receptors were gathered from a man younger than 45 in good health and CMV-seronegative. CDR3s include the opening cysteine and the closing phenylalanine or tryptophan. The D gene is left open where the match is weak. Rows give clone size only sometimes, using once, few, many, or a class for an expanded clone.

v_gene: TRBV6-5
j_gene: TRBJ2-7
abundance: once
d_gene: -
CDR3nt: TGTGCCAGCAGTTACTCGACTGAGAATTACGAGCAGTACTTC
CDR3aa: CASSYSTENYEQYF

v_gene: TRBV5-1
j_gene: TRBJ1-4
abundance: -
d_gene: -
CDR3nt: TGCGCCAGCAGCTTGGGCTGGGCAGACGGGGGTGAAAAACTGTTTTTT
CDR3aa: CASSLGWADGGEKLFF

v_gene: TRBV7-9
j_gene: TRBJ2-7
abundance: -
d_gene: TRBD1
CDR3nt: TGTGCCAGCAGCGTCCGGGGACAGGAGCTCTACGAGCAGTACTTC
CDR3aa: CASSVRGQELYEQYF

v_gene: TRBV29-1
j_gene: TRBJ2-7
abundance: -
d_gene: TRBD1
CDR3nt: TGCAGCGTGGTGACAGGGTTCTCCTACGAGCAGTACTTC
CDR3aa: CSVVTGFSYEQYF

v_gene: TRBV2
j_gene: TRBJ2-7
abundance: -
d_gene: TRBD2
CDR3nt: TGTGCCAGCAGTGTGGGACTAGCGGAGCAGTACTTC
CDR3aa: CASSVGLAEQYF

v_gene: TRBV7-9
j_gene: TRBJ1-1
abundance: -
d_gene: -
CDR3nt: TGTGCCAGCAGCTTAGTTACAGGGATGAACACTGAAGCTTTCTTT
CDR3aa: CASSLVTGMNTEAFF

v_gene: TRBV4-2
j_gene: TRBJ2-5
abundance: -
d_gene: TRBD2
CDR3nt: TGTGCCAGCAGCCACGGGACTAGCGGGGGGATCCAAGAGACCCAGTACTTC
CDR3aa: CASSHGTSGGIQETQYF

v_gene: TRBV4-3
j_gene: TRBJ2-7
abundance: -
d_gene: -
CDR3nt: TGCGCCAGCAGCCAAGGACAGGACCTATCCTACGAGCAGTACTTC
CDR3aa: CASSQGQDLSYEQYF

v_gene: TRBV7-2
j_gene: TRBJ2-1
abundance: -
d_gene: -
CDR3nt: TGTGCCAGCAGCTTAGTTCTCGTGGGGGGGCCTCGGAATGAGCAGTTCTTC
CDR3aa: CASSLVLVGGPRNEQFF

v_gene: TRBV7-2
j_gene: TRBJ2-7
abundance: few
d_gene: TRBD2
CDR3nt: TGTGCCAGCAGCTCGCAGGGGACTAGCGGGTACGAGCAGTACTTC
CDR3aa: CASSSQGTSGYEQYF

v_gene: TRBV7-9
j_gene: TRBJ2-7
abundance: -
d_gene: -
CDR3nt: TGTGCCAGCAGCTTATCTCAGTCATTTCAGTACTTC
CDR3aa: CASSLSQSFQYF

v_gene: TRBV5-1
j_gene: TRBJ2-7
abundance: -
d_gene: -
CDR3nt: TGCGCCAGCAGCTCCGACAACTGGTCCTACGAGCAGTACTTC
CDR3aa: CASSSDNWSYEQYF

v_gene: TRBV9
j_gene: TRBJ2-1
abundance: -
d_gene: TRBD2
CDR3nt: TGTGCCAGCAGCGAATTCACTAGCGGGAGTCACAGTGAGCAGTTCTTC
CDR3aa: CASSEFTSGSHSEQFF

v_gene: TRBV6-6
j_gene: TRBJ2-6
abundance: once
d_gene: -
CDR3nt: TGTGCCAGCAGTTCGAGGGCGCAAGGGGCCAACGTCCTGACTTTC
CDR3aa: CASSSRAQGANVLTF

v_gene: TRBV28
j_gene: TRBJ1-1
abundance: -
d_gene: -
CDR3nt: TGTGCCAGCAGTTTAACCTCCGGGTACACTGAAGCTTTCTTT
CDR3aa: CASSLTSGYTEAFF

v_gene: TRBV7-9
j_gene: TRBJ1-1
abundance: -
d_gene: -
CDR3nt: TGTGCCAGCAGCCCGACAGGGAACACTGAAGCTTTCTTT
CDR3aa: CASSPTGNTEAFF

v_gene: TRBV7-9
j_gene: TRBJ2-7
abundance: few
d_gene: TRBD2
CDR3nt: TGTGCCAGCAGGGGAGGGAAGTACGAGCAGTACTTC
CDR3aa: CASRGGKYEQYF

v_gene: TRBV7-2
j_gene: TRBJ2-5
abundance: -
d_gene: -
CDR3nt: TGTGCCAGCAGCTTGGACAGCGGCCCAAGCGAGGAGACCCAGTACTTC
CDR3aa: CASSLDSGPSEETQYF

v_gene: TRBV7-9
j_gene: TRBJ2-7
abundance: -
d_gene: TRBD1
CDR3nt: TGTGCCAGCAGCTCTGGACAGGGTGGGTCCTACGAGCAGTACTTC
CDR3aa: CASSSGQGGSYEQYF

v_gene: TRBV15
j_gene: TRBJ2-7
abundance: -
d_gene: -
CDR3nt: TGTGCCACCAGGCACAGGGCTGCCTACGAGCAGTACTTC
CDR3aa: CATRHRAAYEQYF

v_gene: TRBV5-1
j_gene: TRBJ1-5
abundance: -
d_gene: TRBD1
CDR3nt: TGCGCCAGCAGCCTGGGACAGGGTGATCAGCCCCAGCATTTT
CDR3aa: CASSLGQGDQPQHF

v_gene: TRBV2
j_gene: TRBJ1-1
abundance: -
d_gene: -
CDR3nt: TGTGCCAGCAGCGCAACAGGCGGGAGCACTGAAGCTTTCTTT
CDR3aa: CASSATGGSTEAFF

v_gene: TRBV5-1
j_gene: TRBJ2-7
abundance: -
d_gene: TRBD2
CDR3nt: TGCGCCAGCAGACTAGCTACCGGGACTAGTGTATACGAGCAGTACTTC
CDR3aa: CASRLATGTSVYEQYF

v_gene: TRBV9
j_gene: TRBJ2-3
abundance: -
d_gene: TRBD2
CDR3nt: TGTGCCAGCACGAACCCGACTAGCGGGGGGGCTGATACGCAGTATTTT
CDR3aa: CASTNPTSGGADTQYF

v_gene: TRBV19
j_gene: TRBJ2-7
abundance: -
d_gene: TRBD1
CDR3nt: TGTGCCAGTATGCCCGTCGGGACAGGGATCTACGAGCAGTACTTC
CDR3aa: CASMPVGTGIYEQYF

v_gene: TRBV11-3
j_gene: TRBJ2-1
abundance: once
d_gene: TRBD2
CDR3nt: TGTGCCAGCAGCCTGACTTTAGCGGGGGATCTCGATCTGGACAATGAGCAGTTCTTC
CDR3aa: CASSLTLAGDLDLDNEQFF

v_gene: TRBV5-1
j_gene: TRBJ2-7
abundance: -
d_gene: TRBD2
CDR3nt: TGCGCCAGCAGCTTCCTAGCGGGGGTAGCCTACGAGCAGTACTTC
CDR3aa: CASSFLAGVAYEQYF

v_gene: TRBV28
j_gene: TRBJ1-2
abundance: -
d_gene: TRBD1
CDR3nt: TGTGCCAGCAGTTCGCCCGGGACAGTGAGAGGGGGCTACACCTTC
CDR3aa: CASSSPGTVRGGYTF

v_gene: TRBV5-1
j_gene: TRBJ2-2
abundance: -
d_gene: -
CDR3nt: TGCGCCAGCCGTTGGGGAGACGGGGAGCTGTTTTTT
CDR3aa: CASRWGDGELFF

v_gene: TRBV6-5
j_gene: TRBJ2-2
abundance: -
d_gene: -
CDR3nt: TGTGCCAGCAGTTACTCGGCTGCCGGGGAGCTGTTTTTT
CDR3aa: CASSYSAAGELFF

v_gene: TRBV18
j_gene: TRBJ1-5
abundance: few
d_gene: -
CDR3nt: TGTGCCAGCTCAACTGGACAGTATAGCAATCAGCCCCAGCATTTT
CDR3aa: CASSTGQYSNQPQHF

v_gene: TRBV5-1
j_gene: TRBJ2-7
abundance: -
d_gene: -
CDR3nt: TGCGCCAGCAGCTTGGCAGGTAGCTACGAGCAGTACTTC
CDR3aa: CASSLAGSYEQYF

v_gene: TRBV28
j_gene: TRBJ2-7
abundance: -
d_gene: -
CDR3nt: TGTGCCAGCAGTCCAGACAGTTCCTACGAGCAGTACTTC
CDR3aa: CASSPDSSYEQYF

v_gene: TRBV30
j_gene: TRBJ1-2
abundance: -
d_gene: -
CDR3nt: TGTGCCTGGGAGGGCACGGTGAACTATGGCTACACCTTC
CDR3aa: CAWEGTVNYGYTF

v_gene: TRBV4-1
j_gene: TRBJ2-5
abundance: -
d_gene: TRBD1
CDR3nt: TGCGCCAGCAGCCAACCGGACAGGAAAGAGACCCAGTACTTC
CDR3aa: CASSQPDRKETQYF

v_gene: TRBV6-5
j_gene: TRBJ1-6
abundance: -
d_gene: -
CDR3nt: TGTGCCAGCAGTTACTCTAGCAATTATAATTCACCCCTCCACTTT
CDR3aa: CASSYSSNYNSPLHF

v_gene: TRBV5-1
j_gene: TRBJ1-5
abundance: few
d_gene: -
CDR3nt: TGCGCCAGCAGCTTGGGGGGGCAGGTAGGCCAGCCCCAGCATTTT
CDR3aa: CASSLGGQVGQPQHF

v_gene: TRBV7-9
j_gene: TRBJ1-1
abundance: -
d_gene: TRBD1
CDR3nt: TGTGCCAGCAGCTTCCTGACAGGGGGGTTCCCTGAAGCTTTCTTT
CDR3aa: CASSFLTGGFPEAFF

v_gene: TRBV7-9
j_gene: TRBJ2-7
abundance: -
d_gene: -
CDR3nt: TGTGCCAGCAGCTTACTGCGGGATCTAGTCTACGAGCAGTACTTC
CDR3aa: CASSLLRDLVYEQYF

v_gene: TRBV15
j_gene: TRBJ1-4
abundance: -
d_gene: -
CDR3nt: TGTGCCACCAGCAGAGATGGTGGAGTAAGACTGTTTTTT
CDR3aa: CATSRDGGVRLFF

v_gene: TRBV9
j_gene: TRBJ1-4
abundance: -
d_gene: TRBD1
CDR3nt: TGTGCCAGCAGTGCCCGGGACAGGGTGCCGGAGGAAAAACTGTTTTTT
CDR3aa: CASSARDRVPEEKLFF

v_gene: TRBV5-4
j_gene: TRBJ2-5
abundance: -
d_gene: -
CDR3nt: TGTGCCAGCAGCCCCCTCGGGACTTCACAAGAGACCCGGTACTTC
CDR3aa: CASSPLGTSQETRYF

v_gene: TRBV2
j_gene: TRBJ1-2
abundance: -
d_gene: -
CDR3nt: TGTGCCAGCAGTGATGGGGGCCTAGGGTATGGCTACACCTTC
CDR3aa: CASSDGGLGYGYTF

v_gene: TRBV25-1
j_gene: TRBJ2-3
abundance: -
d_gene: -
CDR3nt: TGTGCCAGCAGTTCGGGTCTATTAGGCACAGATACGCAGTATTTT
CDR3aa: CASSSGLLGTDTQYF

v_gene: TRBV30
j_gene: TRBJ2-1
abundance: few
d_gene: -
CDR3nt: TGTGCCTGGAGTAGTGGTGGCGGGGAGTTCTTC
CDR3aa: CAWSSGGGEFF

v_gene: TRBV27
j_gene: TRBJ2-1
abundance: -
d_gene: TRBD2
CDR3nt: TGTGCCAGCAGTTTATCGCTAGCGGGAGGGCAGGAGCAGTTCTTC
CDR3aa: CASSLSLAGGQEQFF

v_gene: TRBV28
j_gene: TRBJ1-2
abundance: -
d_gene: -
CDR3nt: TGTGCCAGCAGTCTAGGGAGTGACTATGGCTACACCTTC
CDR3aa: CASSLGSDYGYTF

v_gene: TRBV28
j_gene: TRBJ1-2
abundance: few
d_gene: -
CDR3nt: TGTGCCAGCAGTTATGAGACAGTTGGCTACACCTTC
CDR3aa: CASSYETVGYTF

v_gene: TRBV10-2
j_gene: TRBJ2-5
abundance: once
d_gene: -
CDR3nt: TGCGCCAGCAGTGAGGGGCCTGGGGGCGCGGAAGAGACCCAGTACTTC
CDR3aa: CASSEGPGGAEETQYF

v_gene: TRBV11-2
j_gene: TRBJ2-1
abundance: few
d_gene: TRBD2
CDR3nt: TGTGCCAGCAGTGTCCGGAAAGCGGGGACCTACAATGAGCAGTTCTTC
CDR3aa: CASSVRKAGTYNEQFF

v_gene: TRBV19
j_gene: TRBJ2-7
abundance: -
d_gene: TRBD2
CDR3nt: TGTGCCAGTAGTACCGGGGGGGCCGGGGCTTACGAGCAGTACTTC
CDR3aa: CASSTGGAGAYEQYF

v_gene: TRBV15
j_gene: TRBJ2-7
abundance: -
d_gene: TRBD1
CDR3nt: TGTGCCACCAGCAGAGGGGGACAGGGCTGGTACGAGCAGTACTTC
CDR3aa: CATSRGGQGWYEQYF